The 15 T cell receptor beta chains listed next were all sequenced from one sample in a study of early T cells in non-severe SARS-CoV-2 infection. MiXCR, applied by TCRdb to the 5' RACE reads, yields one record per CDR3 protein. The table has around 68,000 distinct CDR3 sequences, roughly 13% seen once. The specimen was whole blood, collected at baseline. The receptor source for this set is an adult who was a healthcare worker with PCR-confirmed SARS-CoV-2 infection or an uninfected control (not recorded which).

This clonotype occurred many times. This chain joins TRBV7-9 and TRBJ2-5; D ambiguous. From germline, CDR1 is SEHNR and CDR2 FQNEAQ (reference sequence). The CDR3 extends over 14 amino acids. Trimming removed 0 bases from V and 4 bases from J, with 9 bases in between. The CDR3 DNA follows: TGTGCCAGCAGCTTAGCGGTTAGCCGAGAGACCCAGTACTTC. Translated, it gives CASSLAVSRETQYF.

This clonotype was counted many times. This chain uses TRBV11-2 with TRBJ2-3, with D hard to call. V was clipped by 5 bases and J by 4 bases, with 7 bases between them. This CDR3 comprises 12 residues. Germline-derived CDR1 and CDR2 are SGHAT and FQNNGV. CDR3 region: CASSASADTQYF. The CDR3 DNA reads TGTGCCAGCAGCGCGTCGGCAGATACGCAGTATTTT.

This clonotype was seen at least ten times. The V gene is TRBV28, the J gene TRBJ2-4; TRBD1 might be the D (6 bases). The germline V and J ends were trimmed by 5 bases and 1 base, with 9 bases remaining between them. CDR1 and CDR2 (germline): MDHEN, SYDVKM. The CDR3 totals 14 residues. DNA for the CDR3: TGTGCCAGCAGTCCTCAGGGGGCCAAAAACATTCAGTACTTC. It yields the protein CASSPQGAKNIQYF.

The rearrangement uses TRBV10-1 and TRBJ1-4; no reliable D call. V lost 0 bases, J lost 8 bases, and 7 bases lay in between. Germline V CDR1 and CDR2: WNHNN, SYGVQD (reference sequence). This CDR3 is 13 amino acids long. The DNA of the CDR3 is TGCGCCAGCAGTGAGTCGGCAGGCGAAAAACTGTTTTTT. Encoded protein: CASSESAGEKLFF.

This clonotype was counted at least ten times. The rearrangement uses TRBV2 and TRBJ1-1; 7 bases align to TRBD1. Trimming took 4 bases from V and 3 from J; bases not matched to a gene: 5. This CDR3 has 14 amino acids. Germline V CDR1 and CDR2: SNHLY, FYNNEI. Here the CDR3 reads CASSGETGYTEAFF. The CDR3 DNA is TGTGCCAGCAGTGGAGAGACAGGGTACACTGAAGCTTTCTTT.

The chain combines TRBV27 with TRBJ1-5, with no clear D. The CDR3 is 13 amino acids. CDR1 is MNHEY and CDR2 is SMNVEV in the germline V gene (reference sequence). V was pared by 3 bases and J by 8 bases, with 11 bases between. CDR3 nucleotides: TGTGCCAGCAGTTTCTCTCTTGAGAAGCCCCAGCATTTT. Amino acids: CASSFSLEKPQHF.

The chain has TRBV7-6 and TRBJ1-3, with unresolved D. The germline V and J ends were trimmed by 1 base and 6 bases, with 4 bases remaining between them. Germline assignment: CDR1 SGHVS and CDR2 FNYEAQ. The CDR3 has 12 amino acids. The CDR3 reads CASSLGENTIYF. DNA of the CDR3: TGTGCCAGCAGCTTAGGGGAAAACACCATATATTTT.

This clonotype was seen only a few times. V is TRBV20-1 and J is TRBJ2-7; D may be TRBD1 (6 bases). Trimming removed 6 bases at V and 0 bases at J, with 15 bases between. Germline assignment: CDR1 DFQATT and CDR2 SNEGSKA (reference sequence). This CDR3 comprises 14 residues. CDR3 nucleotide sequence: TGCAGTGCGACCGGGACAAGGAGCTCCTACGAGCAGTACTTC. This sequence encodes CSATGTRSSYEQYF.

The chain's CDR3 is CASSPDMNTEAFF. The DNA of the CDR3 is TGTGCCAGCAGCCCAGATATGAACACTGAAGCTTTCTTT. The chain is built from TRBV2 and TRBJ1-1, with no clear D. The CDR3 length is 13 residues. The V end lost 6 bases, the J end lost 0 bases, and 8 bases lay between the germline ends. From germline, CDR1 is SNHLY and CDR2 FYNNEI.

The chain couples TRBV18 to TRBJ1-5; D ambiguous. The V and J ends lost 3 bases and 5 bases respectively, with 8 bases between them. This CDR3 contains 13 residues. Per the germline V gene, CDR1 is KGHSH and CDR2 is LQKENI. CDR3 protein: CASSPSRDQPQHF. The CDR3 bases are TGTGCCAGCTCACCGTCTCGCGATCAGCCCCAGCATTTT.

This sequence joins TRBV30 and TRBJ1-4; a weak D match, TRBD1 (6 bases). Germline CDR1 GTSNPN, CDR2 SVGIG (reference sequence). Trimming removed 2 bases from V and 10 bases from J, with 20 bases in between. The CDR3 is made up of 15 amino acids. Here the CDR3 reads CAWSRTGALAGKLFF. The CDR3 nucleotides are TGTGCCTGGAGTAGGACGGGGGCCCTTGCGGGAAAACTGTTTTTT.

CDR3 region: CASSIRGGPYNEQFF. In DNA form, the CDR3 reads TGTGCCAGTAGTATTAGGGGAGGACCCTACAATGAGCAGTTCTTC. The chain is built from TRBV19 and TRBJ2-1; possible D gene TRBD2, 6 bases. This CDR3 is 15 amino acids long. Germline V gives CDR1 LNHDA, CDR2 SQIVND (reference sequence). Trimming took off 3 bases at V and 2 bases at J, with 11 bases between the two ends.

This clonotype was counted only a few times. The chain carries TRBV11-2 and TRBJ2-2; 9 nucleotides line up with TRBD2. In germline, CDR1 is SGHAT, CDR2 FQNNGV. Germline trimming cut 1 base from V and 5 bases from J; bases unmatched to any gene: 5. CDR3 length: 16 residues. CDR3 DNA: TGTGCCAGCAGCTTAGGCGCGGGAGGGCCAACCGGGGAGCTGTTTTTT. Amino acid sequence: CASSLGAGGPTGELFF.

The rearrangement links TRBV27 to TRBJ2-1; a weak D match, TRBD1 (6 bases). Trimming removed 0 bases at V and 7 bases at J, with 19 bases between. The CDR3 length is 17 residues. CDR1 MNHEY and CDR2 SMNVEV come from the germline V gene (reference sequence). The chain's CDR3 is CASSLSSGAVGGNEQFF. In DNA, the CDR3 is TGTGCCAGCAGTTTATCGTCCGGCGCCGTAGGGGGTAATGAGCAGTTCTTC.

This clonotype has only a few counts. This rearrangement joins TRBV20-1 to TRBJ1-6; tentative D call: TRBD1 (6 bases). V was clipped by 5 bases and J by 6 bases, with 11 bases between them. This CDR3 is built from 13 residues. The germline CDR1 and CDR2 sequences are DFQATT and SNEGSKA (reference sequence). The CDR3 region is CSARTDPNSPLHF. The CDR3, as DNA: TGCAGTGCTCGGACAGACCCTAATTCACCCCTCCACTTT.